This T cell receptor (beta chain) was identified in a study of CD8 T cells in ankylosing spondylitis. Study-level points and caveats: CD8+ by phenotype, disease-linked clones were relatively rare in peripheral blood. A TCR beta motif of seven or eight highly homologous variants appeared characteristic of ankylosing spondylitis blood. The study looked at matched synovial fluid samples from ankylosing spondylitis patients. Disease-linked clones were reported to be significantly enriched there. Prior literature has documented some motif variants in synovial fluid and blood from reactive arthritis.

Scientists made TCR beta libraries using quantitative 5'-RACE with molecular barcodes. TCRdb fed the 5' RACE reads into MiXCR, producing one record per CDR3 protein. The table records 300,000 to 400,000 distinct CDR3 sequences, 20% to 25% of them present only once. Trimming removed 5 bases at V and 8 bases at J, with 18 bases between. The V gene's germline CDR1 is SGHAT and CDR2 FQNNGV. This CDR3 is built from 15 residues. Notes on this clonotype: What it recognizes is unknown.

The material sequenced was blood, either unsorted or a sorted T cell fraction (not recorded which). The clonotype originates from a male donor with ankylosing spondylitis. The rearrangement joins TRBV11-2 to TRBJ2-2; perhaps D is TRBD1 or TRBD2 (5 bases each). CDR3 in DNA: TGTGCCAGCAGCCCCTGGGGGAGTTCGACGGGGGAGCTGTTTTTT. Its translation: CASSPWGSSTGELFF.